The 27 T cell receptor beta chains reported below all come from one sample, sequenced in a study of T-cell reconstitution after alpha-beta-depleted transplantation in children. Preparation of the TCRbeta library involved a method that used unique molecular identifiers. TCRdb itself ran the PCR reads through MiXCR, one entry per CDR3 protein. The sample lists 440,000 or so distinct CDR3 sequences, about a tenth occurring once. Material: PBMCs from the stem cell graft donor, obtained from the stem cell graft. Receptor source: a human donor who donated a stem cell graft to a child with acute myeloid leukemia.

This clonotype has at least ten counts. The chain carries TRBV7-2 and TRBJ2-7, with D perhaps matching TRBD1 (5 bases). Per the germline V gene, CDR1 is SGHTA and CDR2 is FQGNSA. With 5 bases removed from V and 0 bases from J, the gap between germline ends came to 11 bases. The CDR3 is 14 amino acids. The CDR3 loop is CASSPGHGSYEQYF. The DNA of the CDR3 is TGTGCCAGCAGCCCAGGACACGGCTCCTACGAGCAGTACTTC.

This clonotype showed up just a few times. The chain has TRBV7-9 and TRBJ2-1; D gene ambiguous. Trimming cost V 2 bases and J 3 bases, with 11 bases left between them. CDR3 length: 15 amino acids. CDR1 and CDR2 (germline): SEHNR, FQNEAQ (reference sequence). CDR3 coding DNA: TGTGCCAGCAGCTTACAAGGCCGCCTCTACAATGAGCAGTTCTTC. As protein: CASSLQGRLYNEQFF.

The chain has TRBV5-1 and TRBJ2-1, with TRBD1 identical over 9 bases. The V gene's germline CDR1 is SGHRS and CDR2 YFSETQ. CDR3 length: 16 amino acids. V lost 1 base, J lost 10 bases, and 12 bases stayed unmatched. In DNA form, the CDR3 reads TGCGCCAGCAGCTTGCACCGGGACAGGGATGAACGGGAGCAGTTCTTC. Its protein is CASSLHRDRDEREQFF.

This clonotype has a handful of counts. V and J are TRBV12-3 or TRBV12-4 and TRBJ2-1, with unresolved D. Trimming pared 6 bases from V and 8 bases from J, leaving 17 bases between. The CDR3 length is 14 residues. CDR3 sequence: CASSSNLVGDEQFF. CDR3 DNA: TGTGCCAGCAGCTCCAACTTGGTTGGGGATGAGCAGTTCTTC.

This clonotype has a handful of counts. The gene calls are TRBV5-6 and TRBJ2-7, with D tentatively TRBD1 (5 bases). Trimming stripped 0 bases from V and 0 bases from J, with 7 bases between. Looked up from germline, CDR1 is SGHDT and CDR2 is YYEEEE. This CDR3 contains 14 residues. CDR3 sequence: CASSLAGHSYEQYV. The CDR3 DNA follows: TGTGCCAGCAGCTTGGCAGGGCACTCCTACGAGCAGTACGTC.

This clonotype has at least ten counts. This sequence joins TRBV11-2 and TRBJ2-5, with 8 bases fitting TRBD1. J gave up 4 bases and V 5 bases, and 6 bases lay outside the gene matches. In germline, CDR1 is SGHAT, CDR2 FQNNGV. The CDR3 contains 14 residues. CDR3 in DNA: TGTGCCAGCAGCCCCGGACAGGGATTAGAGACCCAGTACTTC. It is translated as CASSPGQGLETQYF.

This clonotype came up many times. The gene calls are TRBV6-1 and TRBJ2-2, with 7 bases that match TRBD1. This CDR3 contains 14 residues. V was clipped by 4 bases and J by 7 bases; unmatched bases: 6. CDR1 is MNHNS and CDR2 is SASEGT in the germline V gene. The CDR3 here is CASSVKGADGELFF. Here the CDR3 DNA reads TGTGCCAGCAGTGTAAAGGGGGCGGACGGGGAGCTGTTTTTT.

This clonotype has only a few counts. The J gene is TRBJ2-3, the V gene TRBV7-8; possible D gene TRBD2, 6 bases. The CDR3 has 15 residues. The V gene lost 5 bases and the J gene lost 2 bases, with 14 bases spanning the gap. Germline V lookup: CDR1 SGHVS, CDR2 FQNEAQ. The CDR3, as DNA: TGTGCCAGCAGCCCCAAGCGGGCCCTCACAGATACGCAGTATTTT. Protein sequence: CASSPKRALTDTQYF.

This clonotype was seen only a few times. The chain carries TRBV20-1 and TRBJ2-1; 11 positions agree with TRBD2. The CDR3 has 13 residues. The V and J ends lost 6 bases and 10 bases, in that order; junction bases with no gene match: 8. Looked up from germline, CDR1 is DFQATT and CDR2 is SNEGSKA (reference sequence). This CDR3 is CSAVLAGGYEQFF. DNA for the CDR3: TGCAGTGCAGTTCTAGCGGGAGGATACGAGCAGTTCTTC.

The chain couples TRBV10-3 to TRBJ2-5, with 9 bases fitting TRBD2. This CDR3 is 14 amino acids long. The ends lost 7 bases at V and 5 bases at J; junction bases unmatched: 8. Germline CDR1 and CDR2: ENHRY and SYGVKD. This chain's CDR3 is CAITSGLASETQYF. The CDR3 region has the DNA TGTGCCATCACGTCGGGACTAGCTTCCGAGACCCAGTACTTC.

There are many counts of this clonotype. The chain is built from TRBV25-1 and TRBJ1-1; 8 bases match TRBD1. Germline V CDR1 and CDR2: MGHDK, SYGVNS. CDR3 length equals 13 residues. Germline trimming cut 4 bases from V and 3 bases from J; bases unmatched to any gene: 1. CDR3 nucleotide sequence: TGTGCCAGCAGTGCACAGGGGGACACTGAAGCTTTCTTT. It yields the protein CASSAQGDTEAFF. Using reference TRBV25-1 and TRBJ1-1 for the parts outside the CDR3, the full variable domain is EADIYQTPRYLVIGTGKKITLECSQTMGHDKMYWYQQDPGMELHLIHYSYGVNSTEKGDLSSESTVSRIRTEHFPLTLESARPSHTSQYLCASSAQGDTEAFFGQGTRLTVV.

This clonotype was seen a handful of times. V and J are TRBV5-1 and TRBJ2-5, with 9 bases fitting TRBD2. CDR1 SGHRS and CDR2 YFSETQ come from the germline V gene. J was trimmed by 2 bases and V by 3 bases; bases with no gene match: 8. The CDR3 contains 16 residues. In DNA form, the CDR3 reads TGCGCCAGCAGCTGGGACCGTAGCGGGGGTCAAGAGACCCAGTACTTC. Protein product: CASSWDRSGGQETQYF.

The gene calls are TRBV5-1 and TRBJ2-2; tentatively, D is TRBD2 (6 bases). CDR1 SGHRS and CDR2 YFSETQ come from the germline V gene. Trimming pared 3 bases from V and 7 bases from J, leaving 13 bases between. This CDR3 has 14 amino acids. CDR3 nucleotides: TGCGCCAGCAGCTCGGAGCCGGGGGTCGGGGAGCTGTTTTTT. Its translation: CASSSEPGVGELFF.

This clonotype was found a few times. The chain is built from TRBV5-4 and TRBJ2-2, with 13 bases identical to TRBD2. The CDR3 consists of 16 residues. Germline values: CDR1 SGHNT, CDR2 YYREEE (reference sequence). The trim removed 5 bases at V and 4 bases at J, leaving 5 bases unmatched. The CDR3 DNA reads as TGTGCCAGCAGTCCCCGACTAGCGGGAGGCACCGGGGAGCTGTTTTTT. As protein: CASSPRLAGGTGELFF.

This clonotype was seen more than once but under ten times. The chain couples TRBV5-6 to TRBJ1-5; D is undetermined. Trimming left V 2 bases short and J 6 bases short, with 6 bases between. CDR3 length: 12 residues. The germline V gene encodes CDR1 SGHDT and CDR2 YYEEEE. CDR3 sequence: CASSFFGQPQHF. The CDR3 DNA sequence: TGTGCCAGCAGCTTCTTTGGTCAGCCCCAGCATTTT.

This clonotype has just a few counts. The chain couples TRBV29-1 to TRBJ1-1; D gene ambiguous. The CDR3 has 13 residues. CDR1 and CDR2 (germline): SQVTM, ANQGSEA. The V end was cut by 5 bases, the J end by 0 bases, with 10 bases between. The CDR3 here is CSVFDGMNTEAFF. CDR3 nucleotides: TGCAGCGTTTTCGACGGTATGAACACTGAAGCTTTCTTT.

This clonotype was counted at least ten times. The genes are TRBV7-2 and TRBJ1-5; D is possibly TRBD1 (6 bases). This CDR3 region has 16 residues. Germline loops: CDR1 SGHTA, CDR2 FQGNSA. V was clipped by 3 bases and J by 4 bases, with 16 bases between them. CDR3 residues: CASSFGGGLGNQPQHF. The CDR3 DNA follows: TGTGCCAGCAGCTTTGGGGGGGGCTTAGGGAATCAGCCCCAGCATTTT.

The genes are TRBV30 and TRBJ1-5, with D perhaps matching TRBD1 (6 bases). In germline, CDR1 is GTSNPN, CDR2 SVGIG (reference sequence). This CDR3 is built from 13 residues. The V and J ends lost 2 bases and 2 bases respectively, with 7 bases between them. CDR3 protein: CAWSHRGNQPQHF. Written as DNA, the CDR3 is TGTGCCTGGAGTCACAGGGGCAATCAGCCCCAGCATTTT.

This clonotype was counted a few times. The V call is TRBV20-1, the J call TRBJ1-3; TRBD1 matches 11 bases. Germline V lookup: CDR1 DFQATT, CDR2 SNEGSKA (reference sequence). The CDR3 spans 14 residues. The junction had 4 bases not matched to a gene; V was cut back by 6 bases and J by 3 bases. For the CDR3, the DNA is TGCAGTGCAAAGGACAGGGGGCTTGGAAACACCATATATTTT. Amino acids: CSAKDRGLGNTIYF.

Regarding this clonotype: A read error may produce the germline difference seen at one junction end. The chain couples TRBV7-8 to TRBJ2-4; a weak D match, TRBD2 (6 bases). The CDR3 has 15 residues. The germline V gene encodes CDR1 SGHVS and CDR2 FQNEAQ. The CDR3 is CASSPPGVLKNSQYF. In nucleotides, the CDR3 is TGTGCCAGCAGCCCCCCGGGGGTCCTGAAAAACAGTCAGTACTTC.

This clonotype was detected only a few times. The CDR3 region is CASIVKPLRLAGILDTQYF. CDR3 DNA sequence: TGTGCCAGCATCGTAAAACCCTTGCGACTAGCGGGAATCTTAGATACGCAGTATTTT. The chain recombines TRBV14 with TRBJ2-3, with 11 bases fitting TRBD2. Germline CDR1 is SGHDN and CDR2 is FVKESK. J was trimmed by 5 bases and V by 7 bases; bases with no gene match: 20. The CDR3 has 19 residues.

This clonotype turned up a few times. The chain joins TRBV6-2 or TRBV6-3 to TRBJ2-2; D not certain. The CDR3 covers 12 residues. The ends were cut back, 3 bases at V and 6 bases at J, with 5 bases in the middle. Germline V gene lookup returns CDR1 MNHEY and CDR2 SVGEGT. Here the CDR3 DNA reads TGTGCCAGCAGTTATCCTCCCGGGGAGCTGTTTTTT. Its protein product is CASSYPPGELFF.

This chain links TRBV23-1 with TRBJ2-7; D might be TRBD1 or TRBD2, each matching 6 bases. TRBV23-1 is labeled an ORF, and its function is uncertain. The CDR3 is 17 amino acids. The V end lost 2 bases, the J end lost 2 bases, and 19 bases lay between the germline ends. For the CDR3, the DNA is TGCGCCAGCAGTCAAAGGGAGGTCAGGGGCCCCCCCTACGAGCAGTACGTC. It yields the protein CASSQREVRGPPYEQYV.

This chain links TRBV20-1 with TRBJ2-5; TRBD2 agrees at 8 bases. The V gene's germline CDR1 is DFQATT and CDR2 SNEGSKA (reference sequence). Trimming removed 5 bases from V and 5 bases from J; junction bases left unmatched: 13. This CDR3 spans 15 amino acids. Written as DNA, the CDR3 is TGCAGTGCTCCGGGACTAGACGCCCGCTGGGAGACCCAGTACTTC. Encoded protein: CSAPGLDARWETQYF.

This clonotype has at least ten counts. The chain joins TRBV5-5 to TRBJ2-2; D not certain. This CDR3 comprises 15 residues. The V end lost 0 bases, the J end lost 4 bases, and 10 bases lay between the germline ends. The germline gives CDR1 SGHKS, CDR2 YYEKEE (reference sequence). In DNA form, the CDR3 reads TGTGCCAGCAGCTTGGTCCTCGCTCTCACCGGGGAGCTGTTTTTT. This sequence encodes CASSLVLALTGELFF.

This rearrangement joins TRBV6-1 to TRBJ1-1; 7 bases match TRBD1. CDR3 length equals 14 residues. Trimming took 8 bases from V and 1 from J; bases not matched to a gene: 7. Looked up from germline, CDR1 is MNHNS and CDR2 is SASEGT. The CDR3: CASREQGRNTEAFF. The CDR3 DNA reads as TGTGCCAGCCGCGAACAGGGGAGGAACACTGAAGCTTTCTTT.

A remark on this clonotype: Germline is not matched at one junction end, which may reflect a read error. CDR3 residues: CCARSPGLAGGTDTQYF. The CDR3 DNA reads TGCTGTGCTAGATCCCCGGGACTAGCGGGAGGGACAGATACGCAGTATTTT. The gene calls are TRBV20-1 and TRBJ2-3; 16 nucleotides align to TRBD2. Germline loops: CDR1 DFQATT, CDR2 SNEGSKA (reference sequence). This CDR3 spans 17 amino acids.